Shown below are 10 T cell receptor beta chains from a single sample sequenced in a study of preoperative IRX-2 immunotherapy in early breast cancer. Treatment in this sample: preoperative locoregional IRX-2 cytokine immunotherapy. Generated by immunoSEQ multiplex PCR, the TCRdb table keeps only in-frame clones and is missing some. The sample has 15,000 to 25,000 clones; around four fifths are singletons. The sample in question was lymph node tissue, obtained after IRX-2 immunotherapy. All receptors derive from a human donor with breast cancer.

This chain links TRBV30 with TRBJ1-4, with TRBD1 identical over 7 bases. V shed 2 bases and J 6 bases; nucleotides not matched to a gene: 3. Germline V gene sequence: CDR1 GTSNPN, CDR2 SVGIG (reference sequence). This CDR3 spans 13 amino acids. CDR3: CAWSRQGYEKLFF. Written as DNA, the CDR3 is TGTGCCTGGAGTCGACAGGGTTATGAAAAACTGTTTTTT. Full variable domain (rest looked up from reference TRBV30 and TRBJ1-4): SQTIHQWPATLVQPVGSPLSLECTVEGTSNPNLYWYRQAAGRGLQLLFYSVGIGQISSEVPQNLSASRPQDRQFILSSKKLLLSDSGFYLCAWSRQGYEKLFFGSGTQLSVL.

J is TRBJ1-5 and V is TRBV1; TRBD1, the table's D call, lacks a check against the DNA. TRBV1 is listed as a pseudogene. The CDR3 is made up of 14 amino acids. CDR3 region: CASRDDSSNQPQHF. DNA for the CDR3: TGCGCCAGCAGGGATGACAGTAGCAATCAGCCCCAGCATTTT.

The rearrangement uses TRBV10-2 and TRBJ1-1, with D tentatively TRBD1 (6 bases). V dropped 1 base and J dropped 8 bases, with 14 bases sitting between them. Germline V gives CDR1 WSHSY, CDR2 SAAADI. This CDR3 has 14 residues. The CDR3 DNA reads TGCGCCAGCAGTGAGTTTCTCAGGGGACCGGAAGCTTTCTTT. Translation: CASSEFLRGPEAFF.

The CDR3 protein is CASSPTGLAGELFF. The CDR3 DNA reads as TGTGCCAGCAGTCCGACGGGGCTAGCCGGGGAGCTGTTTTTT. The chain links TRBV22-1 to TRBJ2-2. TRBV22-1 is shown as a pseudogene. This CDR3 comprises 14 residues.

The rearrangement joins TRBV29-1 to TRBJ1-2, with 9 nucleotides matching TRBD1. Germline V gives CDR1 SQVTM, CDR2 ANQGSEA. CDR3 size: 15 residues. V was clipped by 6 bases and J by 3 bases; unmatched bases: 11. The DNA for the CDR3 is TGCAGCGTGACCGGGACAGGGAAATCGGACTATGGCTACACCTTC. Protein product: CSVTGTGKSDYGYTF.

This clone showed up just once. J is TRBJ2-7 and V is TRBV12-5; no clear D gene. CDR3 length: 11 residues. CDR1 is LGHNT, CDR2 FRNRAP, per germline. The CDR3 nucleotides are TGTGCCAGCACGGCAGGATACGAGCAGTACTTC. Amino acid sequence: CASTAGYEQYF. The full variable domain, rest sourced from reference TRBV12-5 and TRBJ2-7, is DARVTQTPRHKVTEMGQEVTMRCQPILGHNTVFWYRQTMMQGLELLAYFRNRAPLDDSGMPKDRFSAEMPDATLATLKIQPSEPRDSAVYFCASTAGYEQYFGPGTRLTVT.

The rearrangement uses TRBV19 and TRBJ2-7, with 9 nucleotides matching TRBD1. The germline CDR1 and CDR2 sequences are LNHDA and SQIVND (reference sequence). The V segment lost 5 bases and the J segment 7 bases; nucleotides outside the gene matches: 9. The CDR3 covers 14 residues. CDR3 loop: CASSPGTGNGEQYF. The CDR3 DNA reads TGTGCCAGTAGTCCCGGGACAGGGAATGGGGAGCAGTACTTC.

The J gene is TRBJ1-6, the V gene TRBV15, with a weak D call TRBD1 (5 bases). The germline gives CDR1 LNHNV, CDR2 YYDKDF (reference sequence). V was trimmed by 0 bases and J by 9 bases, leaving 9 bases between them. This CDR3 spans 14 amino acids. The CDR3 loop reads CATSRDGGPSPLHF. CDR3 DNA sequence: TGTGCCACCAGCAGAGATGGGGGACCTTCACCCCTCCACTTT.

The chain joins TRBV6-8 to TRBJ2-5; maybe TRBD2 (5 bases). The CDR3 length is 12 residues. Germline CDR1 and CDR2: MNHGY and SAAAGT. Trimming shortened V by 2 bases and J by 9 bases, and 10 bases separated the two germline ends. The CDR3 sequence: CASSYPTRAQYF. The CDR3 coding sequence is TGTGCCAGCAGTTACCCCACTAGAGCCCAGTACTTC.

Only a few counts were recorded for this clone. This chain connects TRBV19 to TRBJ2-7, with unresolved D. The germline V gene has CDR1 LNHDA and CDR2 SQIVND (reference sequence). Trimming took off 10 bases at V and 0 bases at J, with 13 bases between the two ends. The CDR3 extends over 13 amino acids. This CDR3 reads CANPPSSSYEQYF. The DNA for the CDR3 is TGTGCCAACCCCCCTTCCAGCTCCTACGAGCAGTACTTC.